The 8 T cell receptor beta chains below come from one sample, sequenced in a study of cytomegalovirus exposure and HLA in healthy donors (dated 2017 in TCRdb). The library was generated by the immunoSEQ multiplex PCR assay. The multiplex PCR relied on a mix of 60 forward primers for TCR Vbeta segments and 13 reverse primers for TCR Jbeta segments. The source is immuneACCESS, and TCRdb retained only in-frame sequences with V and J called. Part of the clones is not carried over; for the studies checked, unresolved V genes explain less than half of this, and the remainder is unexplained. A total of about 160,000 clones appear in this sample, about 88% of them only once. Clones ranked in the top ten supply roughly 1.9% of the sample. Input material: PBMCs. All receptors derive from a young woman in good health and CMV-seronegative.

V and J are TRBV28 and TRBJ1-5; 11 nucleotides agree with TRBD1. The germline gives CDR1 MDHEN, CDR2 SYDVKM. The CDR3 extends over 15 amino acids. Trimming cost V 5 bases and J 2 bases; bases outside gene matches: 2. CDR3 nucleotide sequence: TGTGCCAGCAGTCGGACAGGGGGCCGCAATCAGCCCCAGCATTTT. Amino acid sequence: CASSRTGGRNQPQHF. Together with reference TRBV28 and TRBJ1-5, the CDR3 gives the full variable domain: DVKVTQSSRYLVKRTGEKVFLECVQDMDHENMFWYRQDPGLGLRLIYFSYDVKMKEKGDIPEGYSVSREKKERFSLILESASTNQTSMYLCASSRTGGRNQPQHFGDGTRLSIL.

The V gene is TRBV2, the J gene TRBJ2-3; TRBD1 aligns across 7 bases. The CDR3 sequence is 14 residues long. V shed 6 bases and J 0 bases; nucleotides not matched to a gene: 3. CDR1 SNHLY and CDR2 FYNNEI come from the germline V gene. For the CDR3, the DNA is TGTGCCAGCAGGGGGGACAGCAGCACAGATACGCAGTATTTT. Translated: CASRGDSSTDTQYF.

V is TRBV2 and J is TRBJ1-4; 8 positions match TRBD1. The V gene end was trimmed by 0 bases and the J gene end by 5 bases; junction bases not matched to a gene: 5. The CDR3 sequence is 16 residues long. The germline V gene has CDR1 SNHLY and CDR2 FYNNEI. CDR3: CASSEAPDRENEKLFF. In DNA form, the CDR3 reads TGTGCCAGCAGTGAAGCCCCGGACAGGGAAAATGAAAAACTGTTTTTT.

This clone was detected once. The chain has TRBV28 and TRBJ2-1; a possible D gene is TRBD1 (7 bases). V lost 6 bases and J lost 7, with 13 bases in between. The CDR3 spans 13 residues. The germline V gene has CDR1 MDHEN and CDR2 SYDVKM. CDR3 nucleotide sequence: TGTGCCAGCAGCCCAGGGGGGCGGAATGAGCAGTTCTTC. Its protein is CASSPGGRNEQFF.

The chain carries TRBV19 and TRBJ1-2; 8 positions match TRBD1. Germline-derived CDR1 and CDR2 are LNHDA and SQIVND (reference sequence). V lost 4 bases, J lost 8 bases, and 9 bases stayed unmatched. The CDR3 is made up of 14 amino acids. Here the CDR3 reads CASSSGQGADGYTF. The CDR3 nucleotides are TGTGCCAGTAGTAGTGGGCAGGGGGCGGACGGCTACACCTTC.

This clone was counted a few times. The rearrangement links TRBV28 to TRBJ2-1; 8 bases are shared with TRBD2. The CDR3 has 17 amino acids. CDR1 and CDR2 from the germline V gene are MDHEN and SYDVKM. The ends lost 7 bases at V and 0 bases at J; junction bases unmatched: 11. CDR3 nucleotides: TGTGCCAGCACCTCGGGGGGGCTCCCCAGCTCCTACAATGAGCAGTTCTTC. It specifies CASTSGGLPSSYNEQFF.

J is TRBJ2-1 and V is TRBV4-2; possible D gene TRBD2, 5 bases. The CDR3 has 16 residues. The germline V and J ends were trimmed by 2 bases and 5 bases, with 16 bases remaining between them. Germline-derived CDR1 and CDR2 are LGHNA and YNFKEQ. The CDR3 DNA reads TGTGCCAGCAGCCAACCCCCCGAGAGAGGGCACAATGAGCAGTTCTTC. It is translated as CASSQPPERGHNEQFF.

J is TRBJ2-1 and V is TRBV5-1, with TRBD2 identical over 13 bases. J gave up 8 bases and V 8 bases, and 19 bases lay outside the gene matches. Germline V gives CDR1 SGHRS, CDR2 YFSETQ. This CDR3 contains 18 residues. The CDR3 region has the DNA TGCGCCAGGGGGACACCGTTTCCGAGGACTAGCGGGGGAGATGAGCAGTTCTTC. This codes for CARGTPFPRTSGGDEQFF.